This TCR beta chain was sequenced for a study of blood T cells in healthy people across ages. A sample-barcoded 5' primer and a J-beta primer mix were used in a second PCR of roughly 7 to 12 cycles. TCRdb used MiXCR to reprocess the 5' RACE reads, holding one entry per CDR3 protein. The sample has about 680,000 distinct CDR3 sequences; 45% to 50% are singletons. Trimming removed 3 bases from V and 6 bases from J, with 9 bases in between. Germline-derived CDR1 and CDR2 are SGHTA and FQGNSA. This CDR3 is 12 amino acids long. Sequencing used blood. The chain recombines TRBV7-2 with TRBJ2-7, with a possible D match to TRBD2 (5 bases). The TCR originated in an older woman in good health. Written as DNA, the CDR3 is TGTGCCAGCAGCTTTTATGCGGGCGAGCAGTACTTC. Translating it yields CASSFYAGEQYF.